The rows below give T cell receptor beta chains drawn from one sample of a study of shared clonotypes between healthy human individuals. Assay: immunoSEQ multiplex PCR; the TCRdb copy retains only in-frame clones and omits some. The sample lists about a million clones, approximately 77% occurring once. The specimen was memory CD4+ T cells from PBMCs. Receptors originate from a man between 18 and 35 years old in good health. Some clones in this sample may be carry-over from other donors' samples. The CDR3 runs from the conserved cysteine through the conserved F or W. The size of a clone is reported for some rows only, either as once, few or many, or as a class for expanded clones.

V gene,clone size,CDR3 protein
TRBV28,NA,CASSLSGTVSYEQYF
TRBV28,NA,CATTGGGRDQPQHF
TRBV6-5,NA,CASSRIQGGTGELFF
TRBV2,NA,CASEFSGQETQYF
TRBV5-4,NA,CASSFPANTEAFF
TRBV30,NA,CAWRSGRALDTQYF
TRBV7-2,NA,CASSLQGNTQYF
TRBV7-8,NA,CASSPKTSGRFEEQYF
TRBV6-1,NA,CASDPEGGTYEQYF
TRBV27,NA,CASSRQLSGRLYEQYF
TRBV7-9,NA,CASSPTAGNTEAFF
TRBV7-3,NA,CASSSGLNTEAFF
TRBV18,NA,CASSPRQGNTGELFF
TRBV28,NA,CASSLYGSGRAGDTQYF
TRBV28,NA,CASSTSLAGGPTDTQYF
TRBV5-4,NA,CASSPAGGRLNEQYF
TRBV4-1,once,CASSYRLAGSGEQYF
TRBV19,few,CASSISPPNQPQHF
TRBV18,NA,CASSHTWTSGSSYEQYF
TRBV4-1,NA,CASSQGPTVQGEGYTF
TRBV29-1,NA,CSVDDPFSGNYGYTF
TRBV28,NA,CASTARGSIYEQYF
TRBV6-5,NA,CASSNRGGNYGYTF
TRBV5-1,NA,CASSFAQGRATGELFF
TRBV7-2,NA,CASSLRAGGAYEQYF
TRBV5-5,NA,CASSLPRVSRETQYF
TRBV5-1,NA,CASSLGTSPPSYTF
TRBV2,NA,CASSEAGQGNSPLHF
TRBV7-9,NA,CASSLGLAGLGANVLTF